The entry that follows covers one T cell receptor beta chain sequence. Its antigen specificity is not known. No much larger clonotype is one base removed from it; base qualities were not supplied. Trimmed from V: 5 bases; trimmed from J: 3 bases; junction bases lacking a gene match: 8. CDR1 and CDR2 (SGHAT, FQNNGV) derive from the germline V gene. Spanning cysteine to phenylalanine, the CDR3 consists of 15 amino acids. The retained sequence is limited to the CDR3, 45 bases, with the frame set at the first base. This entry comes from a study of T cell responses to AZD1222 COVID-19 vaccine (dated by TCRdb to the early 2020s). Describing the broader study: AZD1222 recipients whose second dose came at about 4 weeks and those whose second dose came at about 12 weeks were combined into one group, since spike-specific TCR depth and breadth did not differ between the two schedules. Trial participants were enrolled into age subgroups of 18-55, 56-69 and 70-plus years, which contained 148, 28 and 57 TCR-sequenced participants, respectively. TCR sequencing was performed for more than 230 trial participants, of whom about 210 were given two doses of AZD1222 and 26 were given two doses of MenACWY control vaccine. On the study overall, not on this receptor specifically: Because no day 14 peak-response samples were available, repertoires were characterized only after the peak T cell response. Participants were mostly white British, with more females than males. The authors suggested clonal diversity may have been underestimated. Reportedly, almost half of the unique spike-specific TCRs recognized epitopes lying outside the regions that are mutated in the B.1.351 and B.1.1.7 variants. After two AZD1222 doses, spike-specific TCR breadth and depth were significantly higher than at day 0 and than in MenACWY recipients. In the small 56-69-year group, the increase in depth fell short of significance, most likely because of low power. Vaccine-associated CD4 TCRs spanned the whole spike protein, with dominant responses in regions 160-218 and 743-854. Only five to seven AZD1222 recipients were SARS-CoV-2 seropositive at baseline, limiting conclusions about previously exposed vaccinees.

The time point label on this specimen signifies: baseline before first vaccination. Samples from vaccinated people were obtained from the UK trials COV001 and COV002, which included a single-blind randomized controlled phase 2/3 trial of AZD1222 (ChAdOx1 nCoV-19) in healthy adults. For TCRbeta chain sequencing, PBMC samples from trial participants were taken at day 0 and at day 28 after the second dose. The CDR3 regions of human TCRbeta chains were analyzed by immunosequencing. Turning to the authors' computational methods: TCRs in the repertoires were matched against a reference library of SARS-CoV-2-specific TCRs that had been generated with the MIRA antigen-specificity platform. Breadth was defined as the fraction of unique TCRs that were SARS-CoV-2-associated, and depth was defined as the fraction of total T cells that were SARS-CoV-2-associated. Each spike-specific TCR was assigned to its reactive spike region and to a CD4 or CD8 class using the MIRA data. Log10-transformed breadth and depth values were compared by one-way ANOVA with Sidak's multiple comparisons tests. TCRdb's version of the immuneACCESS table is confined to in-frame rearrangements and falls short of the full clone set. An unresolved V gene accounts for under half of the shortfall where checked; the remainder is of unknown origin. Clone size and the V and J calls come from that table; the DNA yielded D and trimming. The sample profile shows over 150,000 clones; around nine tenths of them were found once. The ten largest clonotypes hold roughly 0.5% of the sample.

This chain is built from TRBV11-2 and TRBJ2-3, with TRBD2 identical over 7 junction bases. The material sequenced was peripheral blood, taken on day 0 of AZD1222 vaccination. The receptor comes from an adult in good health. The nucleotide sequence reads TGTGCCAGCAGCCAAAGCGGGATTCGAACAGATACGCAGTATTTT. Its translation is CASSQSGIRTDTQYF.